The entry that follows covers one TCR beta chain sequence. Its cognate antigen is unknown. Read data end 3 residues before the CDR3 end; the end is taken from the germline J gene. Generated by immunoSEQ multiplex PCR, the TCRdb table keeps only in-frame clones and is missing some. In total, the table holds 20,000 or so clones. These data come from a study of T cells in women clearing cervical HPV infection. Study as a whole: Donors had HPV16-related CIN3 or worse; 2 had invasive cancer. HLA type could not be excluded as a confounder. Case blood was drawn when the lesion was first found; control blood after infection became undetectable. Study-level points and caveats: TRBV6-7 abundance was lower in cases than controls (0.11% versus 0.16%).

The V gene lost 2 bases and the J gene lost 1 base, with 3 bases spanning the gap. Germline V gene data show CDR1 as SNHLY and CDR2 as FYNNEI. CDR3 length equals 12 residues. The source material was blood buffy coat. The chain uses TRBV2 and TRBJ2-7; D remains ambiguous. This TCR was recovered from a woman aged 18-69 years with a cervical HPV16 infection that either progressed to CIN3+ or cleared (not recorded which). The CDR3 sequence is CASSELSYEQYF. Incomplete CDR3 DNA: TGTGCCAGCAGTGAATTATCCTACGAG.